This paragraph covers one TCR beta chain sequence. In its sample, this clonotype was seen a few times. Its recognized antigen is unknown. Base quality data are lacking; no much larger clone is found one base away. Libraries were prepared through 5' RACE. The reads were generated on an Illumina HiSeq 2500. A second PCR of about 6 to 11 cycles was performed with a sample-barcoded 5' primer and a J-beta primer mix. A unique molecular identifier was introduced onto each TCR beta cDNA molecule by a template-switch 5' adaptor carrying 12 random nucleotides. Each sample yielded at least 2.5 million CDR3-containing paired-end reads. All of the RNA was converted into first-strand cDNA using the Mint cDNA synthesis kit, with a TRBC-specific oligonucleotide serving as the primer. After uracil-DNA glycosylase treatment, a first 18-cycle PCR used universal primers M1SS and BC2_uni_R on all cDNA. In the original analysis: Each sample was normalized by randomly selecting 1 million high-quality reads, each carrying a distinct molecular identifier. Reads with shared molecular identifiers were discarded instead of being binned into consensus sequences. MiTCR, run with a Q25 quality threshold and the strictest error-elimination algorithm, handled CDR3 identification, clonotype clustering and error correction. Lower-bound total TCR beta diversity was estimated with a nonparametric unseen species model using Euler transformation. The public reads were quality trimmed at Q25 with fastp and then assembled into clones with MiXCR by TCRdb, keeping productive beta chains. Records with the same CDR3 protein are collapsed into one entry carrying the most frequent genes and DNA. The V and J calls were determined by TCRdb, not by the authors. This sample comprises about 1.1 million distinct CDR3 sequences, more than 30% of them detected only once. The top ten clonotypes cover about an eighth of the sample.

Donors were 35 to 40 systemically healthy Caucasian individuals from Russia aged roughly 6 to 100 years. Each donor gave 8 to 10 milliliters of peripheral blood, collected into EDTA-treated Vacutainer tubes. Ficoll-Paque density-gradient centrifugation was used to isolate PBMCs, with at least 6 million per sample. Total RNA, at least 5 micrograms per sample, was extracted from PBMCs with Trizol reagent. Naive CD45RAhigh/CD27high T cell percentages were measured by flow cytometry on a PBMC aliquot from every donor. This record comes from a study of blood T cells in healthy people across ages (dated by TCRdb to the mid-2010s). Turning to the overall study: In model experiments, roughly one uniquely barcoded TCR beta cDNA molecule per two T cells was captured by template switching. Donors were grouped into four age groups: young (average 16 years), middle-aged (39), aged (around 60) and long-lived (about 90). To avoid experimental bias, donors of different ages were distributed randomly across sequencing lanes. The study analyzed two additional independent replicas of 1 million unique cDNA reads from the same blood draw for two donors, one aged 18 to 30 and one aged 80 or older. Using deep sequencing normalized with unique cDNA molecular identifiers, the study measured how TCR beta repertoire diversity changes with age. Findings and caveats that apply to the study as a whole: Since profiling was done on bulk unsorted PBMCs, naive and antigen-experienced compartments could not be conclusively compared. Compared with the aged group, the long-lived group had more naive CD4+ T cells, fewer expanded clones and increased TCR diversity, a pattern suggesting age selection. Because the CMV infection status of the donors was unknown, age-related changes in expanded clonotypes may potentially have been confounded. Observed TCR beta diversity per million T cells fell roughly linearly with age, and a significant reduction was already apparent by age around 44. Total diversity estimates from one million sequenced T cells were considered lower bounds and underestimates. A strong correlation was found between observed TCR beta diversity and the percentage of naive T cells measured by flow cytometry.

For CDR1 and CDR2, the germline V gene lists MNHEY and SVGEGT. The cysteine opens and the phenylalanine closes a CDR3 of 14 amino acids. Solely the CDR3 DNA is kept, with 42 bases framed from the first base. V loses 5 bases, J loses 4 bases, and the germline ends lie 14 bases apart. The sequenced sample consisted of blood. This sequence originates from a young man in good health. Recombination joined TRBV6-2 or TRBV6-3 with TRBJ1-2, with the D gene not clear enough to name. The CDR3 protein is CASSKHPAIYGYTF. The DNA sequence is as follows: TGTGCCAGCAGTAAGCACCCGGCAATCTATGGCTACACCTTC.